This T cell receptor beta chain appears in the sequencing data of a study of cytomegalovirus exposure and HLA in healthy donors. Study at large: Both the 100 to 150 validation repertoires and the 500 to 700 first-cohort repertoires used the same platform, as reported by a later analysis.

CDR3 length: 15 amino acids. Germline CDR1 and CDR2: SNHLY and FYNNEI. V trimming: 8 bases; J trimming: 3 bases; junction bases outside the gene matches: 8. Assay used: immunoSEQ multiplex PCR; TCRdb lists only in-frame clones, some missing. Of 130,000 to 150,000 clones in the sample, nearly 90% were seen once. The chain is built from TRBV2 and TRBJ2-2; 8 bases fit TRBD2. This clonotype originated in a woman younger than 35 in good health and CMV-seropositive. The sample was PBMCs. For the CDR3, the DNA is TGTGCCAGCGCTACTAGCGGCAGCCACACCGGGGAGCTGTTTTTT. Translation: CASATSGSHTGELFF. Based on the CDR3 plus reference TRBV2 and TRBJ2-2, the full variable domain is EPEVTQTPSHQVTQMGQEVILRCVPISNHLYFYWYRQILGQKVEFLVSFYNNEISEKSEIFDDQFSVERPDGSNFTLKIRSTKLEDSAMYFCASATSGSHTGELFFGEGSRLTVL.